This record covers a single T cell receptor beta chain. Its antigen is as yet unknown. Using immunoSEQ multiplex PCR, the repertoire was profiled, and TCRdb retains in-frame clones only, with some absent. The sample has fewer than 45,000 clones, approximately 84% seen once. Autoimmune disease history or systemic immunosuppression was exclusionary. The sampling schedule covered blood at baseline, cycle 4 day 1, and cycle 7 day 1. This entry comes from a study of OX40 agonist ivuxolimab in advanced cancers. Germline lookup yields CDR1 LNHDA and CDR2 SQIVND (reference sequence). The CDR3 is 11 residues long. V gave up 7 bases and J gave up 10 bases, with 11 bases separating them. Study-level findings and limits: Expanded peripheral T cells had an undetermined antigen specificity. CD8+ T cells were the subset that, on average, had more expanded clones than CD4+.

The sequences come from CD4+ or CD8+ T cells sorted from blood, collected in a trial of the OX40 agonist ivuxolimab. The receptor's source is an adult with an advanced solid tumor such as melanoma, head and neck, liver or kidney cancer. The J gene is TRBJ2-4, the V gene TRBV19; the D is unclear. In nucleotides, the CDR3 is TGTGCCAGTAACGCAGGCCTTATTCAGTACTTC. Translated, it gives CASNAGLIQYF.